The 29 T cell receptor beta chains below all came from one sample that was sequenced in a study of a mutant IDH1 vaccine in newly diagnosed glioma. Assay: immunoSEQ multiplex PCR; the TCRdb copy retains only in-frame clones and omits some. The repertoire consists of roughly 32,000 clones, with almost 80% occurring once and the leading ten covering about 10%. The time point is: week 35, safety follow-up. Each dose of the vaccine consisted of 300 ug of mutant IDH1 20-mer peptide, with topical imiquimod. The antigens for these receptors are not known. Sample: PBMCs, taken from a glioma patient whose treatment included an IDH1 peptide vaccine. These receptors all come from a woman between 25 and 40 years old with glioma. Some clones in this sample may be carry-over from other donors' samples.

This clone was seen just once. This chain joins TRBV2 and TRBJ1-1, with D perhaps matching TRBD1 (5 bases). V lost 2 bases and J 5 bases, leaving 12 bases between the germline ends. The germline gives CDR1 SNHLY, CDR2 FYNNEI. The CDR3 is 14 amino acids. CDR3 in amino acids: CASSESGARTEAFF. CDR3 DNA sequence: TGTGCCAGCAGTGAATCCGGGGCTAGAACTGAAGCTTTCTTT.

The V call is TRBV11-2, the J call TRBJ2-2, with D possibly TRBD2 on 6 matching bases. Trimming stripped 1 base from V and 4 bases from J, with 13 bases between. The CDR3 runs to 16 residues. Germline V gene lookup returns CDR1 SGHAT and CDR2 FQNNGV. In nucleotides, the CDR3 is TGTGCCAGCAGCTTAGGGGCGAGGGGAGGCACCGGGGAGCTGTTTTTT. It specifies CASSLGARGGTGELFF.

V gene TRBV30 combines with J gene TRBJ2-7; either TRBD1 or TRBD2 may fit D (5 bases each). CDR3 length: 13 residues. Trimming pared 4 bases from V and 7 bases from J, leaving 17 bases between. Germline V gene data show CDR1 as GTSNPN and CDR2 as SVGIG (reference sequence). The CDR3 region has the DNA TGTGCCTGGACCTACTTCGGGGCGAGTGAGCAGTACTTC. This sequence encodes CAWTYFGASEQYF.

In its sample, this clone was seen a few times. CDR3 DNA sequence: TGTGCCAGCAGCTTGGGTGGTGGAAACACCATATATTTT. As protein: CASSLGGGNTIYF. The V gene is TRBV5-4, the J gene TRBJ1-3; no reliable D call. The ends were cut back, 0 bases at V and 3 bases at J, with 4 bases in the middle. This CDR3 comprises 13 residues. Germline CDR1 reads SGHNT; CDR2 reads YYREEE (reference sequence).

This clone was counted only a few times. This chain joins TRBV2 and TRBJ1-5; tentative D call: TRBD1 (5 bases). V was trimmed by 5 bases and J by 6 bases, leaving 14 bases between them. CDR1 and CDR2 from the germline V gene are SNHLY and FYNNEI. The CDR3 sequence is 14 residues long. The CDR3 region is CASSPLGLGQPQHF. CDR3 DNA sequence: TGTGCCAGCAGTCCTCTGGGGCTGGGTCAGCCCCAGCATTTT.

This clone was counted a single time. The chain combines TRBV10-3 with TRBJ2-7; 7 bases line up with TRBD1. The junction had 5 bases not matched to a gene; V was cut back by 6 bases and J by 6 bases. CDR3 length equals 12 residues. Looked up from germline, CDR1 is ENHRY and CDR2 is SYGVKD. CDR3 in amino acids: CAISIDRAEQYF. As DNA, the CDR3 is TGTGCCATCAGCATAGACAGGGCCGAGCAGTACTTC.

This clone is judged medium-sized (0.01 to 0.1%). The gene calls are TRBV5-4 and TRBJ1-1, with D maybe TRBD1 (5 bases). This CDR3 contains 14 residues. The germline CDR1 and CDR2 sequences are SGHNT and YYREEE (reference sequence). V lost 4 bases to trimming and J lost 0 bases, with 10 bases between them. The CDR3, as DNA: TGTGCCAGCAGCCGGGGACGGCTGAACACTGAAGCTTTCTTT. Translating gives CASSRGRLNTEAFF.

This rearrangement joins TRBV5-4 to TRBJ1-2; 11 bases fit TRBD1. Trimming at V came to 6 bases and at J to 8 bases, leaving 6 bases not matched to a gene. Looked up from germline, CDR1 is SGHNT and CDR2 is YYREEE (reference sequence). This CDR3 is built from 13 residues. The CDR3 loop is CASTRGQGEGYTF. CDR3 nucleotide sequence: TGTGCCAGCACCCGGGGACAGGGGGAAGGCTACACCTTC.

The chain joins TRBV6-1 to TRBJ2-1, with D hard to call. The CDR3 consists of 12 residues. CDR1 and CDR2 from the germline V gene are MNHNS and SASEGT. Trimming left V 6 bases short and J 10 bases short, with 13 bases between. The CDR3 sequence: CASSIKGKEQFF. The CDR3 nucleotides read TGTGCCAGCAGCATTAAAGGAAAAGAGCAGTTCTTC.

The rearrangement links TRBV18 to TRBJ1-5; tentatively, D is TRBD1 (6 bases). V was clipped by 2 bases and J by 11 bases, with 19 bases between them. Germline V lookup: CDR1 KGHSH, CDR2 LQKENI. This CDR3 comprises 15 residues. CDR3 in amino acids: CASSPTRGATGAQHF. In DNA, the CDR3 is TGTGCCAGCTCACCAACCAGGGGAGCGACGGGGGCCCAGCATTTT.

The J gene is TRBJ2-7, the V gene TRBV7-2; 10 positions match TRBD1. In germline, CDR1 is SGHTA, CDR2 FQGNSA. V dropped 4 bases and J dropped 3; count of bases not matched to a gene: 9. CDR3 size: 16 residues. This CDR3 reads CASSSRDRGPFYEQYF. The CDR3 nucleotides read TGTGCCAGCAGCTCCCGGGACAGGGGCCCATTCTACGAGCAGTACTTC.

Here the CDR3 reads CASSGGTSADTQYF. DNA for the CDR3: TGCGCCAGCAGTGGCGGGACTAGCGCAGATACGCAGTATTTT. The chain combines TRBV10-1 with TRBJ2-3; 10 bases are a match to TRBD2. The CDR3 has 14 amino acids. J gave up 4 bases and V 4 bases, and 2 bases lay outside the gene matches. Germline loops: CDR1 WNHNN, CDR2 SYGVQD (reference sequence).

V is TRBV27 and J is TRBJ2-5; 7 bases align to TRBD2. This CDR3 comprises 14 residues. Germline trimming cut 7 bases from V and 3 bases from J; bases unmatched to any gene: 8. CDR1 MNHEY and CDR2 SMNVEV come from the germline V gene (reference sequence). The CDR3 DNA sequence: TGTGCCAGCAATTACGGGAGGAAGGAAGAGACCCAGTACTTC. It translates to CASNYGRKEETQYF.

The chain combines TRBV27 with TRBJ2-7, with TRBD1 matching over 10 bases. V dropped 7 bases and J dropped 7; count of bases not matched to a gene: 10. CDR1 and CDR2 from the germline V gene are MNHEY and SMNVEV (reference sequence). The CDR3 covers 14 residues. The CDR3 DNA sequence: TGTGCCAGCATGGGGGACAGGGGCCCTCGGGAGCAGTACTTC. Its protein is CASMGDRGPREQYF.

The V gene is TRBV2, the J gene TRBJ2-5; TRBD2 is a possible D gene (5 bases). Germline CDR1 is SNHLY and CDR2 is FYNNEI. The CDR3 runs 12 residues. Trimming took 6 bases from V and 7 from J, leaving 12 bases between them. CDR3 in DNA: TGTGCCAGCAGGGAGGTCTTGGGGACCCAGTACTTC. Amino acid sequence: CASREVLGTQYF.

This clone was picked up a small number of times. The chain carries TRBV30 and TRBJ1-2; no firm D call. Germline assignment: CDR1 GTSNPN and CDR2 SVGIG (reference sequence). Trimming removed 6 bases from V and 8 bases from J, with 16 bases in between. This CDR3 is built from 12 residues. In DNA, the CDR3 is TGTGCCTGCCCCGGGCCGACATACGGCTACACCTTC. Translating gives CACPGPTYGYTF.

CDR3 amino acids: CASSGRFAIMNTEAFF. CDR3 coding DNA: TGTGCCAGTAGTGGACGGTTCGCTATCATGAACACTGAAGCTTTCTTT. The chain recombines TRBV19 with TRBJ1-1; D is ambiguous. V lost 5 bases to trimming and J lost 0 bases, with 16 bases between them. Germline V gene data show CDR1 as LNHDA and CDR2 as SQIVND (reference sequence). CDR3 length: 16 amino acids.

The chain employs TRBV7-9 and TRBJ2-5; D possibly uses TRBD1 or TRBD2 (6 bases each). Trimming removed 8 bases at V and 0 bases at J, with 16 bases between. This CDR3 comprises 15 residues. Germline V gene sequence: CDR1 SEHNR, CDR2 FQNEAQ (reference sequence). CDR3 DNA: TGTGCCAGCCTGGGGGGCGGGACATACCAAGAGACCCAGTACTTC. This translates into CASLGGGTYQETQYF.

This clone was found once. The chain has TRBV11-3 and TRBJ2-7; no reliable D call. Germline CDR1 and CDR2: SGHNT and YENEEA. CDR3 size: 14 residues. V was trimmed by 4 bases and J by 0 bases, leaving 10 bases between them. The DNA of the CDR3 is TGTGCCAGCAGCTCCAGTGGGCTCTCCTACGAGCAGTACTTC. Protein: CASSSSGLSYEQYF.

The rearrangement joins TRBV19 to TRBJ2-5; D is unclear. Trimming removed 1 base at V and 2 bases at J, with 8 bases between. This CDR3 region has 14 residues. Germline lookup yields CDR1 LNHDA and CDR2 SQIVND (reference sequence). This CDR3 reads CASSIGSFQETQYF. CDR3 nucleotide sequence: TGTGCCAGTAGTATAGGGTCTTTTCAAGAGACCCAGTACTTC.

The J gene is TRBJ1-1, the V gene TRBV19, with D possibly being TRBD1 (6 bases). This CDR3 region has 13 residues. The germline CDR1 and CDR2 sequences are LNHDA and SQIVND (reference sequence). V lost 0 bases, J lost 4 bases, and 6 bases lay in between. DNA of the CDR3: TGTGCCAGTAGTATAGACAGGGGCACTGAAGCTTTCTTT. Protein product: CASSIDRGTEAFF. Full variable domain (remainder filled in from reference TRBV19 and TRBJ1-1): DGGITQSPKYLFRKEGQNVTLSCEQNLNHDAMYWYRQDPGQGLRLIYYSQIVNDFQKGDIAEGYSVSREKKESFPLTVTSAQKNPTAFYLCASSIDRGTEAFFGQGTRLTVV.

This clone came up once. The chain combines TRBV2 with TRBJ2-6, with D unresolved. The CDR3 covers 14 residues. Germline loops: CDR1 SNHLY, CDR2 FYNNEI. V was shortened by 7 bases and J by 0 bases, with 7 bases between the two germline ends. This CDR3 is CASKGFSGANVLTF. CDR3 bases: TGTGCCAGCAAAGGTTTCTCTGGGGCCAACGTCCTGACTTTC.

The rearrangement joins TRBV21-1 to TRBJ1-4; whether TRBD1, the table's D call, matches the DNA was not checked. TRBV21-1 is recorded as a pseudogene. The length of the CDR3 is 13 residues. CDR3 amino acids: CPSGTGILRELFF. For the CDR3, the DNA is TGCCCCTCCGGGACAGGGATCCTTCGGGAACTGTTTTTT.

This clone was recorded a few times. This sequence joins TRBV7-6 and TRBJ2-7; D perhaps matches TRBD1 (5 bases). Germline CDR1 SGHVS, CDR2 FNYEAQ. The CDR3 has 14 amino acids. The V end was cut by 0 bases, the J end by 6 bases, with 12 bases between. The CDR3 DNA follows: TGTGCCAGCAGCTTAGCAGGGGAATTTGGCGAGCAGTACTTC. This codes for CASSLAGEFGEQYF.

In this sample, this clone turned up a few times. This chain connects TRBV2 to TRBJ1-1, with a tentative D call TRBD1 (6 bases). The V end was cut by 5 bases, the J end by 0 bases, with 10 bases between. CDR1 and CDR2 (germline): SNHLY, FYNNEI. The CDR3 is made up of 14 amino acids. Here the CDR3 reads CASSLQGMNTEAFF. In nucleotides, the CDR3 is TGTGCCAGCAGTTTACAGGGAATGAACACTGAAGCTTTCTTT.

The chain combines TRBV6-1 with TRBJ1-1; a possible D gene is TRBD1 (5 bases). The germline V and J ends were trimmed by 10 bases and 3 bases, with 15 bases remaining between them. This CDR3 is 13 amino acids long. Germline V gene sequence: CDR1 MNHNS, CDR2 SASEGT. CDR3 sequence (DNA): TGTGCCACCGGCCGACAGCGGGACACTGAAGCTTTCTTT. This sequence encodes CATGRQRDTEAFF.

This chain uses TRBV15 with TRBJ2-3; D uncertain. Trimming pared 1 base from V and 0 bases from J, leaving 5 bases between. Germline assignment: CDR1 LNHNV and CDR2 YYDKDF (reference sequence). CDR3 length equals 14 residues. The CDR3 protein is CATSRGASTDTQYF. In DNA form, the CDR3 reads TGTGCCACCAGCAGAGGGGCCAGCACAGATACGCAGTATTTT.

This chain uses TRBV9 with TRBJ2-1, with D tentatively TRBD2 (6 bases). Deletions cut 5 bases from V and 8 bases from J, with 20 bases between. The CDR3 runs 15 residues. CDR1 and CDR2 (germline): SGDLS, YYNGEE. CDR3: CASRPGLPSVDEQFF. Written as DNA, the CDR3 is TGTGCCAGCAGACCGGGACTCCCCTCCGTTGATGAGCAGTTCTTC.

This clone came up a few times. V usage is TRBV18 and J usage is TRBJ1-5; the D gene is possibly TRBD1 (5 bases). Germline CDR1 reads KGHSH; CDR2 reads LQKENI. The length of the CDR3 is 17 residues. With 1 base removed from V and 0 bases from J, the gap between germline ends came to 13 bases. The CDR3 nucleotides are TGTGCCAGCTCACCACAGGGGAAGGGGATTAGCAATCAGCCCCAGCATTTT. Protein product: CASSPQGKGISNQPQHF. The whole variable domain, filled in from reference TRBV18 and TRBJ1-5, reads NAGVMQNPRHLVRRRGQEARLRCSPMKGHSHVYWYRQLPEEGLKFMVYLQKENIIDESGMPKERFSAEFPKEGPSILRIQQVVRGDSAAYFCASSPQGKGISNQPQHFGDGTRLSIL.